The next 31 T cell receptor beta chains were all read from a single sample in a study of human T cells and chemical hapten exposure. MiXCR, applied by TCRdb to the RACE reads, yields one record per CDR3 protein. Here the sample spans 75,000 to 80,000 distinct CDR3 sequences, 8.5% to 10% being singletons. Time point: healthy volunteer bleed at 6 weeks. Blood, whole and unfractionated, served as the source for total RNA extraction. Sequenced input: whole blood. The receptors stem from a female donor in good health. Some clones in this sample may be carry-over from other donors' samples.

This clonotype was seen a few times. The chain uses TRBV14 and TRBJ2-7; TRBD1 agrees at 10 bases. The CDR3 contains 16 residues. CDR1 is SGHDN and CDR2 is FVKESK in the germline V gene. Trimming removed 3 bases from V and 2 bases from J; junction bases left unmatched: 7. The CDR3 coding sequence is TGTGCCAGCAGCCACACCCTAGGACAGGGGGCCTACGAGCAGTACTTC. It specifies CASSHTLGQGAYEQYF.

This clonotype was recorded a few times. V gene TRBV19 combines with J gene TRBJ2-5; D not resolved. Germline CDR1 LNHDA, CDR2 SQIVND (reference sequence). The V end lost 3 bases, the J end lost 4 bases, and 6 bases lay between the germline ends. This CDR3 is 12 amino acids long. CDR3 protein: CASSILGETQYF. DNA for the CDR3: TGTGCCAGTAGTATCCTTGGAGAGACCCAGTACTTC.

The chain couples TRBV14 to TRBJ2-3; D ambiguous. The V end was cut by 3 bases, the J end by 2 bases, with 9 bases between. This CDR3 region has 14 residues. Germline V CDR1 and CDR2: SGHDN, FVKESK. Here the CDR3 DNA reads TGTGCCAGCAGCCAGTGGCAGAACACAGATACGCAGTATTTT. Translated: CASSQWQNTDTQYF.

Ten or more counts support this clonotype. CDR3 in DNA: TGTGCCAGCAGCTTAGTGGTCAGTTTTAATTCACCCCTCCACTTT. Amino acid sequence: CASSLVVSFNSPLHF. The chain couples TRBV7-2 to TRBJ1-6, with D hard to call. This CDR3 is built from 15 residues. CDR1 is SGHTA and CDR2 is FQGNSA in the germline V gene. The ends were cut back, 1 base at V and 6 bases at J, with 10 bases in the middle.

This clonotype was observed at least ten times. The chain is built from TRBV29-1 and TRBJ2-7; 9 positions agree with TRBD1. V lost 1 base, J lost 4 bases, and 5 bases stayed unmatched. The CDR3 runs 14 residues. Germline V CDR1 and CDR2: SQVTM, ANQGSEA. The CDR3 bases are TGCAGCGTTGAAGGGCCACAGGGGGCTTACGAGCAGTACTTC. Protein sequence: CSVEGPQGAYEQYF.

The chain is built from TRBV20-1 and TRBJ1-1; 9 bases agree with TRBD1. Trimming removed 3 bases from V and 2 bases from J; junction bases left unmatched: 7. Germline V gives CDR1 DFQATT, CDR2 SNEGSKA (reference sequence). The CDR3 contains 15 residues. CDR3 coding DNA: TGCAGTGCTAGGTTTGGACAGGGGAGTAACACTGAAGCTTTCTTT. As protein: CSARFGQGSNTEAFF.

This clonotype appeared once. This could be a read error, since a much larger clone is one nucleotide away. It is likely a read error, because the conserved phenylalanine at the end of the CDR3 is missing. The chain is built from TRBV5-1 and TRBJ2-3; unclear D gene. CDR1 and CDR2 (germline): SGHRS, YFSETQ. Trimming left V 1 base short and J 2 bases short, with 2 bases between. The CDR3 is 12 residues long. DNA of the CDR3: TGCGCCAGCAGCTTGTTCACAGATACGCAGTATTCT. This encodes CASSLFTDTQYS.

This clonotype was detected only a few times. The chain is built from TRBV28 and TRBJ1-1, with 7 bases identical to TRBD1. V gave up 5 bases and J gave up 9 bases; unmatched junction bases: 21. This CDR3 spans 17 amino acids. Germline lookup yields CDR1 MDHEN and CDR2 SYDVKM. The CDR3 loop reads CASSTPKGGIRTGKAFF. The CDR3 DNA is TGTGCCAGCAGTACACCAAAAGGGGGCATTAGGACAGGTAAAGCTTTCTTT.

The V and J genes are TRBV9 and TRBJ2-3, with TRBD2 matching over 9 bases. The trim removed 7 bases at V and 0 bases at J, leaving 0 bases unmatched. The germline V gene has CDR1 SGDLS and CDR2 YYNGEE. This CDR3 comprises 13 residues. In DNA, the CDR3 is TGTGCCAGCGGGACTAGCAGCACAGATACGCAGTATTTT. Protein product: CASGTSSTDTQYF. Filled out from reference TRBV9 and TRBJ2-3, the complete variable domain reads DSGVTQTPKHLITATGQRVTLRCSPRSGDLSVYWYQQSLDQGLQFLIQYYNGEERAKGNILERFSAQQFPDLHSELNLSSLELGDSALYFCASGTSSTDTQYFGPGTRLTVL.

This clonotype was seen repeatedly, ten times or more. This rearrangement joins TRBV10-3 to TRBJ2-7; 7 bases agree with TRBD1. CDR1 and CDR2 from the germline V gene are ENHRY and SYGVKD. CDR3 length equals 14 residues. V lost 3 bases, J lost 5 bases, and 7 bases stayed unmatched. The CDR3 region is CAISDPRQGNEQYF. The CDR3 region has the DNA TGTGCCATCAGTGACCCCCGACAGGGAAACGAGCAGTACTTC.

In its sample, this clonotype was seen a few times. The chain couples TRBV5-5 to TRBJ1-6; 10 positions match TRBD1. Germline V gene sequence: CDR1 SGHKS, CDR2 YYEKEE (reference sequence). The CDR3 is made up of 17 amino acids. The V and J ends lost 4 bases and 4 bases, in that order; junction bases with no gene match: 8. CDR3 sequence (DNA): TGTGCCAGCAGCATCAGACAGGGGGCGAGATATAATTCACCCCTCCACTTT. Encoded protein: CASSIRQGARYNSPLHF.

This clonotype was counted ten times or more. V is TRBV15 and J is TRBJ2-5, with 9 bases that match TRBD1. The length of the CDR3 is 15 residues. With V trimmed by 1 base and J by 4 bases, 4 bases remained unmatched. CDR1 and CDR2 (germline): LNHNV, YYDKDF (reference sequence). As DNA, the CDR3 is TGTGCCACCAGCAGAGGGACAGGGGAACTAGAGACCCAGTACTTC. It yields the protein CATSRGTGELETQYF.

This clonotype was observed many times. The V gene is TRBV29-1, the J gene TRBJ2-7; D remains unclear. The germline V and J ends were trimmed by 5 bases and 7 bases, with 15 bases remaining between them. The CDR3 spans 12 residues. Looked up from germline, CDR1 is SQVTM and CDR2 is ANQGSEA. The CDR3 coding sequence is TGCAGCGTTCTCGACGGCACTCAAGAGCAGTACTTC. The encoded protein is CSVLDGTQEQYF.

This clonotype was found many times. CDR3 protein: CASRRDSSNEQFF. As DNA, the CDR3 is TGTGCCAGCCGACGTGACAGCTCCAATGAGCAGTTCTTC. V and J are TRBV7-6 and TRBJ2-1; D perhaps matches TRBD1 (5 bases). Per the germline V gene, CDR1 is SGHVS and CDR2 is FNYEAQ. The CDR3 sequence is 13 residues long. Trimming took 8 bases from V and 6 from J, leaving 14 bases between them.

The chain uses TRBV5-6 and TRBJ1-2; 12 bases match TRBD1. The V and J ends lost 4 bases and 7 bases, in that order; junction bases with no gene match: 5. CDR1 is SGHDT, CDR2 YYEEEE, per germline. The CDR3 contains 14 residues. As DNA, the CDR3 is TGTGCCAGCAGCCCATGGGACAGGGGGCCTGGCTACACCTTC. This gives the protein CASSPWDRGPGYTF.

This clonotype was counted many times. V and J are TRBV29-1 and TRBJ2-7, with TRBD1 as a possible D gene (6 bases). The CDR3 has 15 amino acids. Germline CDR1 reads SQVTM; CDR2 reads ANQGSEA. Trimming pared 7 bases from V and 3 bases from J, leaving 22 bases between. As DNA, the CDR3 is TGCAGCGGGACCCTTTGGACAGTAGGGGGCTACGAGCAGTACTTC. It is translated as CSGTLWTVGGYEQYF.

This clonotype was seen at least ten times. The chain combines TRBV12-3 or TRBV12-4 with TRBJ1-6; D may be TRBD1 (5 bases). Trimming took 3 bases from V and 6 from J, leaving 9 bases between them. CDR3 size: 14 residues. The CDR3 DNA reads as TGTGCCAGCAGTTTGGGGGTTTCTAATTCACCCCTCCACTTT. Amino acid sequence: CASSLGVSNSPLHF.

The genes are TRBV5-1 and TRBJ1-6, with 7 positions matching TRBD1. The CDR3 spans 15 residues. With V trimmed by 4 bases and J by 7 bases, 8 bases remained unmatched. CDR1 and CDR2 from the germline V gene are SGHRS and YFSETQ. For the CDR3, the DNA is TGCGCCAGCAGCATCGGGGACAGCGCAAATTCACCCCTCCACTTT. Protein product: CASSIGDSANSPLHF.

The sample holds many counts of this clonotype. The gene calls are TRBV9 and TRBJ1-1; D gene uncertain. The CDR3 loop spans 13 amino acids. Trimming removed 0 bases from V and 0 bases from J, with 3 bases in between. Germline values: CDR1 SGDLS, CDR2 YYNGEE. The CDR3 loop reads CASSVVLNTEAFF. The DNA for the CDR3 is TGTGCCAGCAGCGTAGTATTGAACACTGAAGCTTTCTTT.

This clonotype was observed a handful of times. DNA for the CDR3: TGTGCCCGTTCGGCAGGGAGGCCCGGAGGAGGCAATCAGCCCCAGCATTTT. Translated: CARSAGRPGGGNQPQHF. The chain employs TRBV6-9 and TRBJ1-5; D might be TRBD1 (5 bases). Germline CDR1 MNHGY, CDR2 SVAAGI. V was trimmed by 11 bases and J by 2 bases, leaving 25 bases between them. The CDR3 runs to 17 residues.

The rearrangement uses TRBV12-3 or TRBV12-4 and TRBJ2-7; D is possibly TRBD1 or TRBD2 (5 bases each). The germline V and J ends were trimmed by 7 bases and 0 bases, with 13 bases remaining between them. There are 14 residues in the CDR3. CDR3 amino acids: CASMFRGLSYEQYF. The CDR3 DNA reads as TGTGCCAGCATGTTCCGGGGCCTCTCCTACGAGCAGTACTTC.

This clonotype was recorded at least ten times. This chain connects TRBV27 to TRBJ2-7, with a weak D call TRBD1 (6 bases). The V end lost 8 bases, the J end lost 7 bases, and 18 bases lay between the germline ends. The CDR3 runs 13 residues. The V gene's germline CDR1 is MNHEY and CDR2 SMNVEV (reference sequence). DNA of the CDR3: TGTGCCAGCCGGGACATACGATGGGGGGAGCAGTACTTC. Translated, it gives CASRDIRWGEQYF.

This clonotype was seen repeatedly, ten times or more. This sequence joins TRBV4-3 and TRBJ2-2, with D uncertain. In germline, CDR1 is LGHNA, CDR2 YSLEER. The CDR3 runs 14 residues. V dropped 0 bases and J dropped 9 bases, with 11 bases sitting between them. As DNA, the CDR3 is TGCGCCAGCAGCCAAGAAGGTCAGGCAAGGGAGCTGTTTTTT. Translation: CASSQEGQARELFF.

This clonotype was recorded at least ten times. The genes are TRBV5-5 and TRBJ1-1; a possible D gene is TRBD1 (5 bases). Germline assignment: CDR1 SGHKS and CDR2 YYEKEE (reference sequence). CDR3 length: 14 residues. V was shortened by 7 bases and J by 0 bases, with 13 bases between the two germline ends. CDR3 loop: CASRRQTMNTEAFF. CDR3 DNA sequence: TGTGCCAGCCGCAGACAGACTATGAACACTGAAGCTTTCTTT. Full variable domain (rest looked up from reference TRBV5-5 and TRBJ1-1): DAGVTQSPTHLIKTRGQQVTLRCSPISGHKSVSWYQQVLGQGPQFIFQYYEKEERGRGNFPDRFSARQFPNYSSELNVNALLLGDSALYLCASRRQTMNTEAFFGQGTRLTVV.

The table lists this clonotype with many counts. This chain connects TRBV20-1 to TRBJ1-3; TRBD1 matches 7 bases. Germline lookup yields CDR1 DFQATT and CDR2 SNEGSKA (reference sequence). The V and J ends lost 5 bases and 0 bases, in that order; junction bases with no gene match: 7. The CDR3 length is 15 residues. Here the CDR3 reads CSAFPRDSSGNTIYF. CDR3 sequence (DNA): TGCAGTGCTTTTCCTAGGGACAGCTCTGGAAACACCATATATTTT.

The table lists this clonotype with a few counts. This rearrangement joins TRBV29-1 to TRBJ2-7; D is undetermined. Germline loops: CDR1 SQVTM, CDR2 ANQGSEA. This CDR3 contains 11 residues. The ends were cut back, 4 bases at V and 6 bases at J, with 10 bases in the middle. The CDR3 sequence is CSVGSGREQYF. Here the CDR3 DNA reads TGCAGCGTTGGGTCCGGTCGCGAGCAGTACTTC.

This clonotype came up a few times. The chain is built from TRBV12-3 or TRBV12-4 and TRBJ2-3; tentative D call: TRBD2 (6 bases). The CDR3 has 16 amino acids. V was cut by 3 bases and J by 4 bases, with 17 bases left in between. The CDR3 region is CASSLTLAGGADTQYF. CDR3 nucleotides: TGTGCCAGCAGTTTGACCCTTGCTGGAGGGGCAGATACGCAGTATTTT.

J is TRBJ2-5 and V is TRBV20-1; 11 nucleotides match TRBD2. V lost 2 bases and J lost 0; bases outside the gene matches: 5. Germline assignment: CDR1 DFQATT and CDR2 SNEGSKA (reference sequence). The CDR3 runs 16 residues. CDR3 bases: TGCAGTGCTAGACCCTTAGCGGGGGGGTACCAAGAGACCCAGTACTTC. Translating it yields CSARPLAGGYQETQYF.

This clonotype has a count of ten or more. CDR3 region: CASSHGDNIAKNIQYF. In DNA, the CDR3 is TGTGCCAGCTCACACGGGGACAACATAGCCAAAAACATTCAGTACTTC. J is TRBJ2-4 and V is TRBV18; possible D gene TRBD1, 6 bases. The V gene's germline CDR1 is KGHSH and CDR2 LQKENI. The CDR3 sequence is 16 residues long. V was cut by 4 bases and J by 0 bases, with 13 bases left in between. The variable domain in full, completed from reference TRBV18 and TRBJ2-4, reads NAGVMQNPRHLVRRRGQEARLRCSPMKGHSHVYWYRQLPEEGLKFMVYLQKENIIDESGMPKERFSAEFPKEGPSILRIQQVVRGDSAAYFCASSHGDNIAKNIQYFGAGTRLSVL.

This clonotype has ten or more counts. V is TRBV21-1 and J is TRBJ1-1. TRBV21-1 constitutes a pseudogene. The CDR3 consists of 14 residues. CDR3 DNA sequence: TGTGCCAGCAGCAGGACGCTAGGGAACACTGAAGCTTTCTTT. This translates into CASSRTLGNTEAFF.

This clonotype came up a few times. The V and J genes are TRBV20-1 and TRBJ1-5; D possibly corresponds to TRBD1 (5 bases). The CDR3 contains 15 residues. Trimming left V 5 bases short and J 5 bases short, with 19 bases between. Germline-derived CDR1 and CDR2 are DFQATT and SNEGSKA (reference sequence). CDR3 residues: CSAAQNGGPDQPQHF. In DNA, the CDR3 is TGCAGTGCTGCGCAAAACGGGGGACCCGATCAGCCCCAGCATTTT.